This T cell receptor beta chain was recorded in a study of cytomegalovirus exposure and HLA in healthy donors (dated by TCRdb to 2017 to 2019). The study in broad terms: In an earlier analysis of fewer than 750 of the donors, about 260 Gb of sequence data and 100 million or so unique TCR beta sequences from 180 million or so T cells were reported. In the later analysis, no new phenotypic data were used to find candidate immune exposures; instead, reliance was placed on TCR beta sequences and their occurrence across donors. HLA typing included class I and class II loci at four-digit resolution. Among 300 to 500 genotyped donors of the cohort, an average of approximately 200,000 unique TCR beta nucleotide sequences was sequenced per donor, of which 15% to 20% were non-productive. An early release that covered more than 550 HLA-typed donors contained around 300 gigabases of sequencing data and 65 million to 100 million unique TCR sequences. In a later genetic analysis, genome-wide SNP genotypes for about 55% of the 666 donors were used, and that subset was treated as a discovery cohort. The study used immunosequencing to profile the T cell repertoires of hundreds of subjects and linked those repertoires to cytomegalovirus serostatus. A later analysis re-analyzed previously published TCR beta repertoires from about 730 donors and added high-resolution HLA genotyping to study TCR occurrence patterns. Donor age, sex, ethnicity and CMV serostatus were collected together with the repertoire data. The study combined high-throughput TCR immunosequencing, statistical association of individual TCRs with disease status, and machine learning to predict cytomegalovirus infection status. Typing coverage differed by locus: A, B, C, DRB1 and DQB1 were typed in roughly 629-630 donors, DQA1 in about 500, DPA1 in nearly 610, and DPB1 in roughly 450. Four to six DR-DQ haplotypes were handled as single units for association and clustering, since linkage in the cohort was strong. An earlier analysis of some 500 of the donors used high-throughput TCR beta sequencing to judge whether each TCR beta V gene segment behaved as functional or pseudogenic. The study aimed to test whether cataloging public T cell receptors could reveal signatures of past pathogen exposure. All discovery cohort repertoires had been generated using a single sequencing platform. The genetic ancestry cluster associated with self-reported Caucasian donors included 65% to 90% of the 398 genotyped donors. A separate validation cohort of approximately 130 different subjects was used in addition to the 666-subject first cohort.

Deletion took 1 base off V and 2 bases off J, with a span of 11 bases between the germline ends. The CDR3 holds 15 amino acids from the cysteine to the phenylalanine. Solely the CDR3 DNA is kept, with 45 bases framed from the first base. Taken from the germline V gene, the CDR1 and CDR2 loops are SGHAT and FQNNGV. The cohort consisted of hundreds of healthy bone marrow donors. At the time of sampling, every cohort member was nominally healthy, though immune exposures that went unrecorded were likely present. The donor was CMV seronegative and was included in the group of a few hundred seronegative cohort members. Each donor provided a peripheral blood sample, and peripheral blood mononuclear cells were used for TCR beta sequencing. The Qiagen DNeasy Blood Extraction Kit was used to extract genomic DNA from the blood cell samples. The method behind the library was the immunoSEQ multiplex PCR assay. A mixture of 60 forward primers for TCR Vbeta segments and 13 reverse primers for TCR Jbeta segments was used in the multiplex PCR. A multiplex PCR assay on genomic DNA amplified the CDR3 region of rearranged TCR beta genes. Amplified TCR beta libraries were sequenced as 87-base-pair reads on the Illumina HiSeq System. Regarding the original processing steps: A later analysis tallied tens of millions of unique TCR beta chains across the roughly 610 repertoires, and about 12 million of those chains were shared by two or more donors. To remove PCR and sequencing errors, raw reads were error-corrected and collapsed into unique sequences using a nearest-neighbor algorithm that merged closely related sequences. V, D and J gene segments were assigned by aligning CDR3 sequences to IMGT reference sequences. For a sequence to be retained, at least a six-nucleotide match to both a V gene segment and a J gene segment was required. A rearrangement was called productive if the CDR3 had no stop codons and remained in frame with V and J, and every other rearrangement was called non-productive. Following IMGT convention, CDR3 was defined as the stretch from the second conserved V-encoded cysteine to the conserved J-encoded phenylalanine. Sequences without an unambiguous match to a single V gene segment were excluded from the earlier analysis of 450 to 750 of the donors. An earlier analysis of fewer than 750 of the donors called V segments functional above 56.7% productive rearrangements and segregating when the between-donor standard deviation exceeded 5%. A statistical classification framework was built to diagnose cytomegalovirus status from the catalog of TCR beta chain sequences. In a later analysis, V and J genes were assigned by comparing TCR nucleotide sequences against IMGT/GENE-DB human TR gene sequences. In a later analysis, CDR3 sequences and most-parsimonious VDJ recombination scenarios were assigned using the TCRdist pipeline. A later analysis defined each TCR beta chain by its CDR3 amino acid sequence plus V-gene family, and excluded reads lacking a unique V-gene family. As a way to deal with suspected cross-contamination and a sequencing artifact, a later analysis dropped 450 to 600 nucleotide sequences that were highly shared and had low generation probability. In a later analysis, a clonal expansion index for each public chain was calculated from normalized within-repertoire ranks of inferred template counts. Generation probabilities in a later analysis came from a VDJ recombination model fitted to out-of-frame rearrangements, and those results were checked against IGoR. Hypergeometric tests were used in a later analysis to score TCR-TCR, TCR-HLA and TCR-CMV co-occurrence, with a repertoire-size bias correction applied to the TCR pairs. In a later analysis, false discovery rates were estimated by permuting HLA or CMV assignments 20 times. A later analysis grouped co-occurring TCRs with DBSCAN, adding TCRdist sequence similarity when clustering within HLA-allele-positive subsets. Repertoires with fewer than 30,000 or more than 120,000 public chains were left out of co-occurrence clustering, as were five repertoires with anomalous nucleotide sharing. Here the immuneACCESS table is served through TCRdb, limited to in-frame sequences with V and J called. Missing clones are a known gap in these copies; in checked studies unresolved V genes cover under half, and the rest lacks a known reason. V and J calls and clone size are copied from that table; D and trimming were computed from the DNA. The table for this sample shows under 200,000 clones. Almost 6.5% of the sample lies in the top ten.

The full study reports these points: In a later genetic analysis, fewer N-insertions in productive TCRs were reported among donors in an Asian-associated ancestry cluster than the roughly 670-donor mean. A later analysis found that most CMV-associated TCR beta chains appeared HLA-restricted, with HLA associations seemingly driven largely by CMV exposure. Correlated functional status among segregating V segments might reflect linkage disequilibrium, but an unknown experimental factor could not be ruled out. The presence/absence analyses assumed that sequencing depth was roughly uniform across donors, and that assumption may not be true. The study gave a list of 150 to 200 TCR beta chains associated with cytomegalovirus. Because counts were too low, seventeen rarely observed V segments, including chromosome 9 orphons, were excluded from the earlier analysis of several hundred of the donors. According to a later analysis, parvovirus B19, influenza, CMV and Epstein-Barr virus appeared linked to several top co-occurrence clusters. Compared with equally common non-associated chains, HLA-associated TCR beta chains in a later analysis were more clonally expanded and had lower generation probabilities. A further reported finding was that TCR beta sequences accurately predicted the HLA-A and HLA-B alleles for most subjects in the first cohort. A later analysis found that TCR association rates varied across HLA loci, with DRB1 alleles showing the most associated TCRs and HLA-C alleles the fewest. At a false discovery rate of 0.05, a later analysis linked under 20,000 TCR beta sequences to specific HLA alleles. Some IMGT-functional V segments, including TRBV6-2 and TRBV6-3, could not be told apart with the 87-base-pair reads, so those segments were excluded. It was suggested by the authors that the approach could potentially be generalized to other disease states and immunological phenotypes. The only immune exposure information available for the cohort was CMV serostatus. In a later genetic analysis, a missense DCLRE1C variant was associated with V-gene and J-gene trimming of TCR beta chains, and the association was replicated in an independent cohort. Assigning TCR associations to individual alleles was difficult when HLA alleles, especially DR and DQ, strongly co-occurred. The cohort was sequenced for TCR beta chains only, and without alpha or paired-chain data the features that could be detected were limited. In an earlier analysis of over 550 of the donors, most TCR beta V segments were observed in productive rearrangements about 90% or about 30% of the time, broadly matching IMGT annotations. A few of the identified cytomegalovirus-associated TCR beta chains were confirmed in vitro to be specific for cytomegalovirus antigens. Most TCR sequences were observed very rarely across donors, whereas some public TCRs were present in many individuals. A cluster of highly shared sequence variants was judged likely to represent a technical artifact of the sequencing pipeline. Because HLA typing was missing for some donors at each locus, association tests included only the typed subset. The classifier was reported to diagnose cytomegalovirus status with high specificity and sensitivity in both the original cohort and the validation cohort.

About this clone: It lacks a known antigen.

The specimen sequenced was PBMCs. Recombination connected TRBV11-2 to TRBJ1-1, and possibly TRBD1, on 6 matching bases. The sequence was obtained from a man aged 25-45 years in good health and CMV-seronegative. Here is the DNA: TGTGCCAGCAGCTTAGCCAGGGGTTACAACACTGAAGCTTTCTTT. Translated, this is CASSLARGYNTEAFF. The entire variable domain, with the stretches around the CDR3 drawn from the reference TRBV11-2 and TRBJ1-1 proteins, is EAGVAQSPRYKIIEKRQSVAFWCNPISGHATLYWYQQILGQGPKLLIQFQNNGVVDDSQLPKDRFSAERLKGVDSTLKIQPAKLEDSAVYLCASSLARGYNTEAFFGQGTRLTVV.